The source of this T cell receptor beta chain is a study of blood T cells in healthy people across ages. Each donor's blood draw was ten milliliters of peripheral blood. Each sample had at least 6 million PBMCs isolated. This clonotype was observed many times. Its target is not known. A second roughly 7 to 12 cycle PCR used barcoded and J-beta primers. Unique molecular identifiers of 12 random nucleotides labeled each cDNA. In TCRdb, the 5' RACE reads were re-called with MiXCR into one record per CDR3 protein. The profile covers fewer than 800,000 distinct CDR3 sequences, with approximately 29% appearing a single time and 15% taken by the ten largest. Notes on the study in general: In older individuals, TCR beta diversity per million T cells was lower, falling roughly linearly with age.

The CDR3 totals 15 residues. Trimming left V 0 bases short and J 5 bases short, with 14 bases between. Germline loops: CDR1 SGHRS, CDR2 YFSETQ. The sample comprised blood. This chain joins TRBV5-1 and TRBJ2-5; tentatively, D is TRBD1 (5 bases). The sequence came from a woman at least 80 years old in good health. CDR3 nucleotides: TGCGCCAGCAGCTTGGCCTTTGGGGCAGGGGAGACCCAGTACTTC. The encoded protein is CASSLAFGAGETQYF.